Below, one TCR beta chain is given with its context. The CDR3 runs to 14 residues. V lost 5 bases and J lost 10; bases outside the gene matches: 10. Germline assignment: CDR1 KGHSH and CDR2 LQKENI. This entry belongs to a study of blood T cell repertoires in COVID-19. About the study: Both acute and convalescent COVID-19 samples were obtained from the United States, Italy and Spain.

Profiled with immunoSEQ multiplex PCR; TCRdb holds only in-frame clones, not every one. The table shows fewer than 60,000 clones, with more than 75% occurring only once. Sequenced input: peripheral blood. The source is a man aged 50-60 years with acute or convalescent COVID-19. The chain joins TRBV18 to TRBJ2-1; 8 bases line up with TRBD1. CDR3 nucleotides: TGTGCCAGCTCATCCAGGGGGCAAATTGGAGAGCAGTTCTTC. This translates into CASSSRGQIGEQFF.